Presented here are 27 T cell receptor beta chains from one specimen sequenced in a study of blood T cell repertoires in COVID-19. The repertoire was sequenced with immunoSEQ multiplex PCR; TCRdb's copy has only in-frame clones and lacks some. The table shows 55,000 to 75,000 clones, with about three quarters occurring only once. Sequenced: peripheral blood. These receptors all stem from an older woman with acute or convalescent COVID-19.

The chain combines TRBV9 with TRBJ2-1, with a possible D match to TRBD1 (5 bases). V was pared by 0 bases and J by 7 bases, with 20 bases between. Germline V lookup: CDR1 SGDLS, CDR2 YYNGEE. The CDR3 is 17 amino acids. CDR3 DNA: TGTGCCAGCAGCGTAGTCGCTTGGGGCACCTCTAGAAATGAGCAGTTCTTC. It is translated as CASSVVAWGTSRNEQFF.

The V gene is TRBV5-6, the J gene TRBJ1-4; 11 nucleotides match TRBD1. The germline V gene encodes CDR1 SGHDT and CDR2 YYEEEE. This CDR3 has 16 amino acids. V was clipped by 3 bases and J by 7 bases; unmatched bases: 8. CDR3 residues: CASSWDRGGRGEKLFF. CDR3 nucleotides: TGTGCCAGCAGCTGGGACAGGGGGGGAAGAGGTGAAAAACTGTTTTTT.

In this sample, this clone turned up once. This chain links TRBV6-4 with TRBJ2-7; 7 positions match TRBD1. Losses at the gene ends were 6 bases for V and 6 bases for J; bases not matched to a gene: 11. Germline-derived CDR1 and CDR2 are MRHNA and SNTAGT. The CDR3 length is 14 residues. Written as DNA, the CDR3 is TGTGCCAGCAGGCCACTTCAGACAGGGTCCGAGCAGTACTTC. This sequence encodes CASRPLQTGSEQYF.

The rearrangement joins TRBV2 to TRBJ1-5; 7 bases align to TRBD1. Trimming cost V 1 base and J 2 bases; bases outside gene matches: 2. CDR1 SNHLY and CDR2 FYNNEI come from the germline V gene. The CDR3 length is 15 residues. The CDR3 DNA reads as TGTGCCAGCAGTGAAGACAGGGGTGGCAATCAGCCCCAGCATTTT. This translates into CASSEDRGGNQPQHF.

The V call is TRBV7-2, the J call TRBJ2-5; TRBD2 matches 14 bases. The trim removed 5 bases at V and 5 bases at J, leaving 10 bases unmatched. Germline values: CDR1 SGHTA, CDR2 FQGNSA. The CDR3 spans 17 residues. The CDR3 DNA follows: TGTGCCAGCAGCGAACGACTAGCGGGGGGGCGGGAGGAGACCCAGTACTTC. This encodes CASSERLAGGREETQYF.

The V gene is TRBV10-3, the J gene TRBJ1-2; D gene ambiguous. Trimming took 11 bases from V and 4 from J, leaving 17 bases between them. Germline values: CDR1 ENHRY, CDR2 SYGVKD. This CDR3 has 13 residues. The CDR3 sequence: CAALTPPLYGYTF. CDR3 in DNA: TGTGCCGCCCTGACACCCCCGCTCTATGGCTACACCTTC.

The V and J genes are TRBV13 and TRBJ2-7; no reliable D call. Trimming pared 2 bases from V and 3 bases from J, leaving 11 bases between. The CDR3 has 14 residues. The germline V gene encodes CDR1 PRHDT and CDR2 FYEKMQ (reference sequence). CDR3 nucleotides: TGTGCCAGCAGCTTAAGACTTGGCCACTACGAGCAGTACTTC. As protein: CASSLRLGHYEQYF. Supplemented by reference TRBV13 and TRBJ2-7, the full variable domain reads AAGVIQSPRHLIKEKRETATLKCYPIPRHDTVYWYQQGPGQDPQFLISFYEKMQSDKGSIPDRFSAQQFSDYHSELNMSSLELGDSALYFCASSLRLGHYEQYFGPGTRLTVT.

This rearrangement joins TRBV5-1 to TRBJ1-1, with 7 bases identical to TRBD1. Germline V gene sequence: CDR1 SGHRS, CDR2 YFSETQ. The CDR3 covers 14 residues. Trimming at V came to 4 bases and at J to 11 bases, leaving 14 bases not matched to a gene. CDR3 sequence (DNA): TGCGCCAGCAGCGAAACAGGGGTTTCTGGGGGGGCTTTCTTT. It translates to CASSETGVSGGAFF.

The rearrangement links TRBV30 to TRBJ2-7; no reliable D call. The CDR3 consists of 13 residues. Germline V lookup: CDR1 GTSNPN, CDR2 SVGIG (reference sequence). V lost 0 bases to trimming and J lost 3 bases, with 9 bases between them. CDR3 residues: CAWSVTSGYEQYF. In DNA form, the CDR3 reads TGTGCCTGGAGTGTAACTTCAGGCTACGAGCAGTACTTC.

This sequence joins TRBV6-5 and TRBJ1-5; 8 bases line up with TRBD1. This CDR3 region has 14 residues. Germline CDR1 is MNHEY and CDR2 is SVGAGI. Trimming took 8 bases from V and 3 from J; bases not matched to a gene: 6. For the CDR3, the DNA is TGTGCCAGCGGGCCGGGACAGGTCAATCAGCCCCAGCATTTT. Protein: CASGPGQVNQPQHF.

Only one count was recorded for this clone. The chain recombines TRBV5-1 with TRBJ2-1, with 9 bases identical to TRBD2. The CDR3 is made up of 17 amino acids. V gave up 3 bases and J gave up 4 bases; unmatched junction bases: 11. The germline V gene encodes CDR1 SGHRS and CDR2 YFSETQ. The CDR3, as DNA: TGCGCCAGCAGCTCTCACATCAGCGGGGGGTCTTACAATGAGCAGTTCTTC. It is translated as CASSSHISGGSYNEQFF. Drawing the rest from reference TRBV5-1 and TRBJ2-1, the complete variable domain is KAGVTQTPRYLIKTRGQQVTLSCSPISGHRSVSWYQQTPGQGLQFLFEYFSETQRNKGNFPGRFSGRQFSNSRSEMNVSTLELGDSALYLCASSSHISGGSYNEQFFGPGTRLTVL.

The V call is TRBV30, the J call TRBJ1-5, with a tentative D call TRBD1 (5 bases). The CDR3 contains 13 residues. The germline gives CDR1 GTSNPN, CDR2 SVGIG (reference sequence). Trimming shortened V by 0 bases and J by 5 bases, and 8 bases separated the two germline ends. Written as DNA, the CDR3 is TGTGCCTGGAGTGTAGGGGTAGATCAGCCCCAGCATTTT. This encodes CAWSVGVDQPQHF.

This sequence joins TRBV24-1 and TRBJ2-3, with a weak D call TRBD1 (7 bases). The V gene lost 6 bases and the J gene lost 1 base, with 16 bases spanning the gap. The CDR3 contains 16 residues. Germline V CDR1 and CDR2: KGHDR, SFDVKD. The CDR3 is CATSLAGGGGTDTQYF. CDR3 bases: TGTGCCACCAGTTTGGCAGGGGGAGGAGGCACAGATACGCAGTATTTT.

V gene TRBV4-2 combines with J gene TRBJ1-2; a possible D gene is TRBD1 (5 bases). V was shortened by 0 bases and J by 4 bases, with 12 bases between the two germline ends. The CDR3 runs 15 residues. Germline assignment: CDR1 LGHNA and CDR2 YNFKEQ. CDR3 amino acids: CASSQDGGEAYGYTF. In DNA, the CDR3 is TGTGCCAGCAGCCAAGATGGGGGGGAGGCCTATGGCTACACCTTC.

CDR3 sequence (DNA): TGTGCCAGCAGCCCCTGGACTAGCGGGAGGGAGCAGTTCTTC. Protein product: CASSPWTSGREQFF. The chain recombines TRBV11-2 with TRBJ2-1; 14 nucleotides agree with TRBD2. Germline lookup yields CDR1 SGHAT and CDR2 FQNNGV. V lost 5 bases and J lost 10; bases outside the gene matches: 4. CDR3 length equals 14 residues.

V and J are TRBV7-9 and TRBJ1-2; 8 nucleotides match TRBD1. Germline V gives CDR1 SEHNR, CDR2 FQNEAQ (reference sequence). Losses at the gene ends were 4 bases for V and 0 bases for J; bases not matched to a gene: 4. The CDR3 covers 15 residues. The CDR3 nucleotides read TGTGCCAGCAGCTGGACAGGGCGAGCTAACTATGGCTACACCTTC. The encoded protein is CASSWTGRANYGYTF.

In regard to this clone: A read error may account for a junction end that differs from germline. This chain joins TRBV7-3 and TRBJ1-6; 10 bases align to TRBD1. The germline gives CDR1 SGHTA, CDR2 FQGTGA. The CDR3 contains 14 residues. The CDR3: CASSSDRGHSPLYF. CDR3 bases: TGTGCCAGCAGCTCCGACAGGGGGCATTCACCCCTCTACTTT.

The rearrangement uses TRBV6-2 or TRBV6-3 and TRBJ2-1; 10 bases agree with TRBD1. Germline V lookup: CDR1 MNHEY, CDR2 SVGEGT. This CDR3 comprises 15 residues. V lost 2 bases, J lost 8 bases, and 6 bases stayed unmatched. CDR3 sequence: CASSYGTGARDEQFF. The CDR3 DNA reads as TGTGCCAGCAGTTACGGGACAGGGGCAAGGGATGAGCAGTTCTTC.

This clone was counted between two and nine times. The rearrangement links TRBV18 to TRBJ1-2, with D perhaps TRBD1 (5 bases). CDR3 length equals 12 residues. Germline CDR1 and CDR2: KGHSH and LQKENI. The ends were cut back, 0 bases at V and 6 bases at J, with 5 bases in the middle. CDR3 in DNA: TGTGCCAGCTCACCACCGACAGATGGCTACACCTTC. Protein sequence: CASSPPTDGYTF.

The chain uses TRBV27 and TRBJ1-2, with D maybe TRBD1 (6 bases). CDR1 and CDR2 (germline): MNHEY, SMNVEV (reference sequence). This CDR3 region has 17 residues. V was shortened by 3 bases and J by 5 bases, with 22 bases between the two germline ends. The DNA for the CDR3 is TGTGCCAGCAGTTTGAGCAGGGGCAAAGGGGTAAGGTATGGCTACACCTTC. It translates to CASSLSRGKGVRYGYTF.

The CDR3 DNA follows: TGTGCCAGCAGCCCCGGGACTAGCGGGGGCACAGATACGCAGTATTTT. This translates into CASSPGTSGGTDTQYF. This chain joins TRBV7-3 and TRBJ2-3, with 13 bases lining up with TRBD2. V lost 5 bases and J lost 1; bases outside the gene matches: 3. Germline CDR1 and CDR2: SGHTA and FQGTGA. The CDR3 spans 16 residues.

The rearrangement links TRBV10-3 to TRBJ2-7; D is possibly TRBD2 (5 bases). The CDR3 totals 14 residues. The V end was cut by 0 bases, the J end by 4 bases, with 10 bases between. Germline assignment: CDR1 ENHRY and CDR2 SYGVKD. The CDR3 nucleotides read TGTGCCATCAGTGAGTCGGGTGAGGGTTACGAGCAGTACTTC. It is translated as CAISESGEGYEQYF.

This clone was found once. The chain combines TRBV5-4 with TRBJ2-7, with D tentatively TRBD1 (6 bases). V gave up 5 bases and J gave up 7 bases, with 13 bases separating them. The V gene's germline CDR1 is SGHNT and CDR2 YYREEE (reference sequence). This CDR3 region has 12 residues. The CDR3 nucleotides read TGTGCCAGCAGTCTGACCAGGGGAGAGCAGTACTTC. As protein: CASSLTRGEQYF.

V and J are TRBV19 and TRBJ1-5; weak D call: TRBD1 (5 bases). The V gene's germline CDR1 is LNHDA and CDR2 SQIVND (reference sequence). CDR3 length: 15 residues. Trimming removed 7 bases at V and 0 bases at J, with 13 bases between. The chain's CDR3 is CASTTAGHSNQPQHF. The CDR3 nucleotides are TGTGCCAGTACCACCGCAGGGCATAGCAATCAGCCCCAGCATTTT. The full variable domain, with the rest looked up from reference TRBV19 and TRBJ1-5, is DGGITQSPKYLFRKEGQNVTLSCEQNLNHDAMYWYRQDPGQGLRLIYYSQIVNDFQKGDIAEGYSVSREKKESFPLTVTSAQKNPTAFYLCASTTAGHSNQPQHFGDGTRLSIL.

CDR3 nucleotide sequence: TGTGCCAGCAGTGTCATTCAGGAGACCCAGTACTTC. Translation gives CASSVIQETQYF. This rearrangement joins TRBV12-3 or TRBV12-4 to TRBJ2-5; D is ambiguous. The CDR3 spans 12 residues. Between the trimmed V and J ends, which lost 5 bases and 5 bases, there was a span of 9 bases.

The chain employs TRBV15 and TRBJ2-2; a possible D gene is TRBD1 (7 bases). V gave up 5 bases and J gave up 2 bases, with 12 bases separating them. The CDR3 covers 15 residues. Germline V lookup: CDR1 LNHNV, CDR2 YYDKDF (reference sequence). In nucleotides, the CDR3 is TGTGCCACCAGCGCGGGACAGTCCAACACCGGGGAGCTGTTTTTT. Translation gives CATSAGQSNTGELFF. Using reference TRBV15 and TRBJ2-2 for the parts outside the CDR3, the full variable domain is DAMVIQNPRYQVTQFGKPVTLSCSQTLNHNVMYWYQQKSSQAPKLLFHYYDKDFNNEADTPDNFQSRRPNTSFCFLDIRSPGLGDTAMYLCATSAGQSNTGELFFGEGSRLTVL.

Details on this clone: The sample contains more than one DNA sequence encoding this CDR3. V is TRBV2 and J is TRBJ1-5; 9 bases match TRBD1. The length of the CDR3 is 15 residues. The germline V gene encodes CDR1 SNHLY and CDR2 FYNNEI. The trim removed 4 bases at V and 4 bases at J, leaving 5 bases unmatched. The CDR3 sequence: CASSVGQGPNQPQHF. CDR3 DNA sequence: TGTGCCAGCAGTGTGGGACAGGGACCTAATCAGCCCCAGCATTTT.